This T cell receptor (beta chain) was captured by sequencing in a study of cytomegalovirus exposure and HLA in healthy donors. The wider study: Earlier results showed roughly 110 million unique TCR beta sequences derived from roughly 200 million T cells.

To note about this clone: The antigen remains unidentified.

Study results and caveats: Rare TCR sequences dominated, though some public TCRs recurred in many donors.

Researchers ran the PCR with 60 Vbeta and 13 Jbeta primers. Only in-frame clones appear in the TCRdb table, and some are missing; sequencing was by immunoSEQ multiplex PCR. This table has about 110,000 clones, roughly 80% appearing once. Sequencing was carried out using PBMCs. The clonotype was recovered from a man aged 35 to 55 in good health and CMV-seronegative.

For the CDR3, the DNA is TGTGCCAGCAGCTTAGAACAGTTTGAGCAGTTCTTC. Protein: CASSLEQFEQFF. The V and J genes are TRBV11-2 and TRBJ2-1; D remains ambiguous. CDR1 and CDR2 (germline): SGHAT, FQNNGV. With 0 bases removed from V and 9 bases from J, the gap between germline ends came to 6 bases. There are 12 residues in the CDR3.